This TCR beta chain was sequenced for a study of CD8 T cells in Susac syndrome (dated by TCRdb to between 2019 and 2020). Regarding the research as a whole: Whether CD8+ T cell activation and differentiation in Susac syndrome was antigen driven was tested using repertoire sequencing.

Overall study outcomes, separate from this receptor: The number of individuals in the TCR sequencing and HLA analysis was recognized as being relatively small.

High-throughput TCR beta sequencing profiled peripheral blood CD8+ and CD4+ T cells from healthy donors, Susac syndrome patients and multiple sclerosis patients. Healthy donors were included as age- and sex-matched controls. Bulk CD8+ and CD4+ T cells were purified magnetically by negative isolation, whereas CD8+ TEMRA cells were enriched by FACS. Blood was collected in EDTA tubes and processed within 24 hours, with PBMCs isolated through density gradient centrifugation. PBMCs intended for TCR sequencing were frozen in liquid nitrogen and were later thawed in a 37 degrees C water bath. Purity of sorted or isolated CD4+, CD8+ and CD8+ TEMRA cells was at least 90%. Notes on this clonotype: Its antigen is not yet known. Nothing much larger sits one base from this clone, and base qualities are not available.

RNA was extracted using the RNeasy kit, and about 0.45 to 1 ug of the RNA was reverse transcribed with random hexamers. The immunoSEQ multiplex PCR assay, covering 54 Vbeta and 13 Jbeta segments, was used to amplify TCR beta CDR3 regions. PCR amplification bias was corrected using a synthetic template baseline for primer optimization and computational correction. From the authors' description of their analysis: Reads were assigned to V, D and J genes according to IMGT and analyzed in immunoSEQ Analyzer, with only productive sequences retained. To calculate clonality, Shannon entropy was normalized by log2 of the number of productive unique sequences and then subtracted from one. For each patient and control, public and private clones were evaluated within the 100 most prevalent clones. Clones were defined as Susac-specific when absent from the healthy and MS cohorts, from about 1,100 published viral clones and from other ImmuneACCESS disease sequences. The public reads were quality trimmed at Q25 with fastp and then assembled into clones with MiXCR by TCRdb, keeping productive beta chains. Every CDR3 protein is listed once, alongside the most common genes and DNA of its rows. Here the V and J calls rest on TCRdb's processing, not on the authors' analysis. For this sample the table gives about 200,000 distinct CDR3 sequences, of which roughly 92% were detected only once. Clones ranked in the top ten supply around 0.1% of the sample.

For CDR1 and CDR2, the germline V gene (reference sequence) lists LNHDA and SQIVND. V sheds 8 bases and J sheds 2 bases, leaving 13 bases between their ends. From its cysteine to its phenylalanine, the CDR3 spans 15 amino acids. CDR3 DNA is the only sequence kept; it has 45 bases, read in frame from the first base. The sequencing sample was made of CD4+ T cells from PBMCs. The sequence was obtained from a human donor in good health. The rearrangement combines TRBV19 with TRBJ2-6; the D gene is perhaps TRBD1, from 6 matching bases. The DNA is TGTGCCAGTTCCCAAACAGGGACTGGGGCCAACGTCCTGACTTTC. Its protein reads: CASSQTGTGANVLTF.